The clone carrying this T cell receptor (beta chain) has a handful of counts. Its specificity is unknown. This entry comes from a study of post-analysis software for immune sequencing data. Study overall: There were relapsing-remitting, secondary progressive and progressive-relapsing multiple sclerosis among the disease courses included. Study-wide findings and caveats: Patients used several TRBV segments, including TRBV5-6, TRBV5-1 and TRBV20-1, more often than controls. Controls' normalized Chao1 diversity significantly exceeded that of multiple sclerosis patients.

Every TCR beta cDNA library bore unique molecular identifiers. T cells numbering roughly 1 to 11 million yielded cDNA molecules that totaled roughly 500,000. Each CDR3 protein is one row after TCRdb ran MiXCR on the PCR reads. This sample has approximately 730,000 distinct CDR3 sequences, with just under 30% found just once. Trimming took off 5 bases at V and 4 bases at J, with 9 bases between the two ends. The CDR3 has 13 amino acids. Germline CDR1 reads SGHTA; CDR2 reads FQGNSA. The specimen sequenced was blood. The receptor's source is a girl between 10 and 17 years old with multiple sclerosis. This chain links TRBV7-2 with TRBJ2-1; the D gene is possibly TRBD1 (6 bases). The CDR3 nucleotides read TGTGCCAGCAGCCCCGACAGGTACAATGAGCAGTTCTTC. Translating gives CASSPDRYNEQFF.